The following is a T cell receptor beta chain sequence with its context. Under the authors' procedure: Estimation of nucleated cell counts relied on the amplification of reference gene primers. The assay was immunoSEQ multiplex PCR, and TCRdb's table has in-frame clones only and misses some. V and J calls and clone size are those listed in that table; D and trimming were worked out from the DNA. This sample has roughly 63,000 clones, with over 70% found just once. These data come from a study of blood T cell repertoires in COVID-19. Turning to the study itself: Both acute and convalescent COVID-19 samples were obtained from the United States, Italy and Spain. T cells, B-cell-depleted T cells, or PBMCs supplied cDNA or gDNA.

Germline V gene sequence: CDR1 MGHRA, CDR2 YSYEKL. CDR3 length: 14 amino acids. The J segment lost 7 bases and the V segment lost 3 bases, leaving 9 bases of the junction unmatched. The V call is TRBV4-1, the J call TRBJ2-7, with 7 bases aligning to TRBD2. The specimen sequenced was peripheral blood. The receptor was isolated from a human donor in a cohort sampled during active COVID-19. This CDR3 is CASSHPAAGKEQYF. The CDR3, as DNA: TGCGCCAGCAGCCACCCAGCAGCGGGAAAAGAGCAGTACTTC.